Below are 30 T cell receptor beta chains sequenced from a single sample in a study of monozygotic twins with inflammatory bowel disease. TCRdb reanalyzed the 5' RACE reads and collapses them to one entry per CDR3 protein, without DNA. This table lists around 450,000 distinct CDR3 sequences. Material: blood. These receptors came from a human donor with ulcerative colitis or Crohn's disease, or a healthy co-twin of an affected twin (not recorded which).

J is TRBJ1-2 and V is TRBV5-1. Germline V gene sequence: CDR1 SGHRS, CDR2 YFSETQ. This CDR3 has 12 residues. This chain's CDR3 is CASSSQGSGYTF.

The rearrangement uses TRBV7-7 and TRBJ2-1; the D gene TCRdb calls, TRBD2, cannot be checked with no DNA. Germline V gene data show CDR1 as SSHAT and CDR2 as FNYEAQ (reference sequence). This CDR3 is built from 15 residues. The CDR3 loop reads CASSLAPGTSNDQFF.

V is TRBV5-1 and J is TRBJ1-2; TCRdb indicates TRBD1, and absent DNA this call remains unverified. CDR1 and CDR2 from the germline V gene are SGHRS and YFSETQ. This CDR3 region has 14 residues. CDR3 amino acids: CASNAVTGSGGYTF.

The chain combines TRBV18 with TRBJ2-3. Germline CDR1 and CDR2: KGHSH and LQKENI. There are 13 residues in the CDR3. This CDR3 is CASSRSLRDTQYF.

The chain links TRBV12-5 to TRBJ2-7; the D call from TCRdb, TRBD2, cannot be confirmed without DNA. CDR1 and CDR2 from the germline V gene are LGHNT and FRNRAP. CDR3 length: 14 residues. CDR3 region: CASGLVAGGSEQYF.

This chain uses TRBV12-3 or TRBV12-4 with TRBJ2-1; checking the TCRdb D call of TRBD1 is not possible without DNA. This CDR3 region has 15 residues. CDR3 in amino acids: CASSTSGTGDNEQFF.

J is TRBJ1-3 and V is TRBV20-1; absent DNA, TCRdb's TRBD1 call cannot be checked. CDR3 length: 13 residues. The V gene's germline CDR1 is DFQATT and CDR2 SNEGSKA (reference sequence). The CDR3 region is CSASWGRENTIYF.

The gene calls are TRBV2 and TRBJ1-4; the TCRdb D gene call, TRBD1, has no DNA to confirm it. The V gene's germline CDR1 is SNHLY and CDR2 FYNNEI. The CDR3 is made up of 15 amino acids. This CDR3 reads CASKRGPPLNEKLFF.

The CDR3 protein is CASSSGTGFELFF. The chain links TRBV7-2 to TRBJ2-2; TCRdb calls TRBD1, which cannot be checked without DNA. Germline V gene lookup returns CDR1 SGHTA and CDR2 FQGNSA. This CDR3 spans 13 amino acids.

This CDR3 is CASSDRTRDTEAFF. The chain joins TRBV6-1 to TRBJ1-1; TCRdb proposes TRBD1, but this gene call is untestable without DNA. The V gene's germline CDR1 is MNHNS and CDR2 SASEGT. This CDR3 is built from 14 residues.

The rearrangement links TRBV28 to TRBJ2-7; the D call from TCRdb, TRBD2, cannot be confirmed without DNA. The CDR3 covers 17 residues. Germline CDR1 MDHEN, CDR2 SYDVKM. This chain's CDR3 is CASSPSPGLAKNNEQYF. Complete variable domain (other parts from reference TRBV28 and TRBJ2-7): DVKVTQSSRYLVKRTGEKVFLECVQDMDHENMFWYRQDPGLGLRLIYFSYDVKMKEKGDIPEGYSVSREKKERFSLILESASTNQTSMYLCASSPSPGLAKNNEQYFGPGTRLTVT.

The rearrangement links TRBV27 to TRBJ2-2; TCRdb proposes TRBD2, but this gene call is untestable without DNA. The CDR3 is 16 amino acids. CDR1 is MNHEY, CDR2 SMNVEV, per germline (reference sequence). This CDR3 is CATQPLAGVNTGELFF.

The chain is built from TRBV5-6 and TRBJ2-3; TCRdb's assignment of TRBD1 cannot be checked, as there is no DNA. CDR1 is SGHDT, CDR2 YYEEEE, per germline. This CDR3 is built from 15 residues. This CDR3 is CASSLGLSPTDTQYF.

This chain's CDR3 is CASSQVEGQGVSAFF. V usage is TRBV14 and J usage is TRBJ1-1; TCRdb outputs TRBD1, but without DNA this stays unchecked. Looked up from germline, CDR1 is SGHDN and CDR2 is FVKESK. This CDR3 contains 15 residues.

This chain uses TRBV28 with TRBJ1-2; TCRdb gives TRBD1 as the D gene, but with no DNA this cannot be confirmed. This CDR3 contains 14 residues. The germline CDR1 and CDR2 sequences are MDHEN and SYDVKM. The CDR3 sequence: CASTPGGVNYGYTF.

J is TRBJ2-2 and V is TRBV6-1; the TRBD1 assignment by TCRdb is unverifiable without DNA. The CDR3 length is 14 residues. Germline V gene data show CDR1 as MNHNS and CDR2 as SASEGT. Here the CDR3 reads CASSTGTRGGELFF.

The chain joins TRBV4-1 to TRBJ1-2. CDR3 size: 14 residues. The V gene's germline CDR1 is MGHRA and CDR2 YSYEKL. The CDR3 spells CASSQVGVGYGYTF.

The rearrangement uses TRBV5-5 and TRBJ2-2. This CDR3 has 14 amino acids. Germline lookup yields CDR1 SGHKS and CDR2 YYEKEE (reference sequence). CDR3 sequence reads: CASSWEAATGELFF.

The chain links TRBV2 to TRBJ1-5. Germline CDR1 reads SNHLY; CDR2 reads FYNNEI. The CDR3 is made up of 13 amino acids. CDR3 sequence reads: CASTTNSNQPQHF.

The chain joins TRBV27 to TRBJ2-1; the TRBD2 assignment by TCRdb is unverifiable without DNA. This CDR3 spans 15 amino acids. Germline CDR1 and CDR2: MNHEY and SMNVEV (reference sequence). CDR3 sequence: CASRGLAGVVDEQFF.

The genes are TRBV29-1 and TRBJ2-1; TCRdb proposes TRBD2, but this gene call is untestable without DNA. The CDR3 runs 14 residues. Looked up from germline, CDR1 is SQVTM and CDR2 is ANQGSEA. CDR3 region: CSVETSGGRNEQFF.

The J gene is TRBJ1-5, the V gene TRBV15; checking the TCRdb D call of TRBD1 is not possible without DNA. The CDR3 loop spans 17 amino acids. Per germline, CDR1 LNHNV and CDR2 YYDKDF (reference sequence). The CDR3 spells CATSPNLGQGGAQPQHF.

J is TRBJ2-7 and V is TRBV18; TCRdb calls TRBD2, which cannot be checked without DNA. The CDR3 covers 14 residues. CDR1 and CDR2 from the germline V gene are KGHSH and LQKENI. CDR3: CASSATRSSGEQYF.

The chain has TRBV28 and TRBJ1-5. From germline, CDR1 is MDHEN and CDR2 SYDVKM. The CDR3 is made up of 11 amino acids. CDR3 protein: CASSLAQPQHF.

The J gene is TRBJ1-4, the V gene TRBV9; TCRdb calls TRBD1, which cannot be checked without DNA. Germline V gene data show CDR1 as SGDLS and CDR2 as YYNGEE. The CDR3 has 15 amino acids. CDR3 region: CASSPSGQKNEKLFF.

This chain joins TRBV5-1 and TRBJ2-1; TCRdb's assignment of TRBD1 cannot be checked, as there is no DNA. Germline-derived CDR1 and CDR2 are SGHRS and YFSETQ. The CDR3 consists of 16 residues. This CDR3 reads CASSFIYRVAYNEQFF.

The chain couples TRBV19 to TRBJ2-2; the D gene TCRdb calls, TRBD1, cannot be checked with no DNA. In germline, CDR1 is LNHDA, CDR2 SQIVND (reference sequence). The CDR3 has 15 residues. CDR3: CASSPRQANTGELFF.

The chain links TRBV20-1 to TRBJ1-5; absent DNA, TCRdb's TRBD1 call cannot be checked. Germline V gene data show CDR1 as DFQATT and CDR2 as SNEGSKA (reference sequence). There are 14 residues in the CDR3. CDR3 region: CSAEPGTENQPQHF.

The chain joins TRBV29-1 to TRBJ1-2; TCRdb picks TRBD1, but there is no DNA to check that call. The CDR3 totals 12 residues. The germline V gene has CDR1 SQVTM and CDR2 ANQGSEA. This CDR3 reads CSVELNRGGYTF.

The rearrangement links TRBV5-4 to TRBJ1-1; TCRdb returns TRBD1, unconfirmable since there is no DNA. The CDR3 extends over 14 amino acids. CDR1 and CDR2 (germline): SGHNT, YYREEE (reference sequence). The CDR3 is CASRWARGDTEAFF.